These 5 T cell receptor beta chains were sequenced from one sample in a study of low-dose radiotherapy and immunotherapy resistance in tumors. TRAV- and TRBV-specific primers primed first-strand cDNA, covering alpha and beta chains. A constant-region primer paired with the V-primer adapter amplified TCRs over about 19 PCR cycles. Using its own MiXCR run on the reads, TCRdb lists one record per CDR3 protein. Among over 70,000 distinct CDR3 sequences listed, roughly 31% were seen once. Time point of the sample: before trial treatment. The starting material was PBMCs, obtained before treatment. The receptors here all came from a female donor with ovarian cancer.

This clonotype was picked up many times. The J gene is TRBJ2-3, the V gene TRBV20-1; TRBD2 aligns across 7 bases. The V and J ends lost 3 bases and 0 bases, in that order; junction bases with no gene match: 6. The CDR3 is made up of 15 amino acids. The germline V gene encodes CDR1 DFQATT and CDR2 SNEGSKA (reference sequence). CDR3 region: CSARGGLSSTDTQYF. CDR3 DNA sequence: TGCAGTGCTAGGGGGGGACTATCTAGCACAGATACGCAGTATTTT.

This clonotype was counted at least ten times. The chain couples TRBV18 to TRBJ2-3; 14 positions agree with TRBD2. V lost 3 bases to trimming and J lost 3 bases; unmatched junction nucleotides: 5. Germline V gene lookup returns CDR1 KGHSH and CDR2 LQKENI. This CDR3 spans 17 amino acids. The DNA of the CDR3 is TGTGCCAGCTCACCTTTACGGACTAGCGGGAGGACAGATACGCAGTATTTT. Translated: CASSPLRTSGRTDTQYF.

This clonotype was detected ten times or more. V usage is TRBV12-5 and J usage is TRBJ1-1, with 7 bases identical to TRBD1. The CDR3 is 15 amino acids. Germline V gene sequence: CDR1 LGHNT, CDR2 FRNRAP. V dropped 5 bases and J dropped 1; count of bases not matched to a gene: 7. The chain's CDR3 is CASGTQQGRNTEAFF. As DNA, the CDR3 is TGTGCTAGTGGTACCCAACAGGGGAGGAACACTGAAGCTTTCTTT.

The table lists this clonotype with many counts. This chain uses TRBV20-1 with TRBJ2-3; TRBD2 matches 11 bases. The V segment lost 6 bases and the J segment 6 bases; nucleotides outside the gene matches: 5. CDR1 and CDR2 (germline): DFQATT, SNEGSKA (reference sequence). The length of the CDR3 is 13 residues. The CDR3 region has the DNA TGCAGTGCGGATAGCGGGGGGGGTGATACGCAGTATTTT. Its protein is CSADSGGGDTQYF.

This clonotype was counted at least ten times. The J gene is TRBJ2-7, the V gene TRBV12-3 or TRBV12-4; 7 nucleotides agree with TRBD2. The CDR3 has 15 amino acids. J gave up 4 bases and V 0 bases, and 6 bases lay outside the gene matches. For the CDR3, the DNA is TGTGCCAGCAGTTTAGCCGGCGGGAGTAGGTACGAGCAGTACTTC. It encodes CASSLAGGSRYEQYF.